This T cell receptor (beta chain) is drawn from a study of blood T cell repertoires in COVID-19. This clone appeared a few times. Per the germline V gene, CDR1 is SEHNR and CDR2 is FQNEAQ (reference sequence). The CDR3 length is 14 residues. Deletions cut 7 bases from V and 6 bases from J, with 18 bases between. The table came from immunoSEQ multiplex PCR; TCRdb's copy has only in-frame clones and leaves some out. This table has 55,000 to 70,000 clones, about 86% appearing once. The clonotype was recovered from a man aged 45 to 65 with acute or convalescent COVID-19. The chain recombines TRBV7-9 with TRBJ1-2; maybe TRBD1 (6 bases). The sample consisted of peripheral blood. Written as DNA, the CDR3 is TGTGCCAGCACCCTGAGAGGGGCAGGGGATGGCTACACCTTC. This codes for CASTLRGAGDGYTF.